The 6 T cell receptor beta chains below were found in one sample sequenced in a study of blood T cell repertoires in COVID-19. Sequencing was performed with immunoSEQ multiplex PCR; in TCRdb, only in-frame clones are kept and a portion is missing. The table shows approximately 100,000 clones, with roughly 80% occurring only once. The sequenced sample was peripheral blood. These receptors were taken from a man between 65 and 79 years old with active or convalescent COVID-19.

The J gene is TRBJ1-1, the V gene TRBV5-1; D is undetermined. V was pared by 3 bases and J by 2 bases, with 17 bases between. The V gene's germline CDR1 is SGHRS and CDR2 YFSETQ. This CDR3 spans 16 amino acids. CDR3 region: CASSSMRSTVNTEAFF. The DNA of the CDR3 is TGCGCCAGCAGCTCGATGAGGTCGACGGTTAACACTGAAGCTTTCTTT.

The rearrangement uses TRBV5-6 and TRBJ2-7; 7 bases are shared with TRBD1. The CDR3 is 16 residues long. V gave up 4 bases and J gave up 3 bases; unmatched junction bases: 13. Germline CDR1 and CDR2: SGHDT and YYEEEE. CDR3 residues: CASSRTGSQGVYEQYF. DNA of the CDR3: TGTGCCAGCAGCAGGACAGGCTCGCAGGGGGTCTACGAGCAGTACTTC.

In this sample, this clone turned up a few times. The genes are TRBV5-1 and TRBJ2-2, with D perhaps matching TRBD1 (6 bases). The V gene's germline CDR1 is SGHRS and CDR2 YFSETQ. CDR3 length equals 14 residues. V was cut by 4 bases and J by 11 bases, with 18 bases left in between. The CDR3 region is CASSQGLGAYELFF. As DNA, the CDR3 is TGCGCCAGCAGCCAGGGGCTGGGCGCGTACGAGCTGTTTTTT.

The chain links TRBV5-6 to TRBJ2-1, with TRBD2 matching over 13 bases. After removal of 4 bases from V and 7 bases from J, the junction contained 5 bases not matched to a gene. This CDR3 is built from 15 residues. Germline V gene sequence: CDR1 SGHDT, CDR2 YYEEEE. The DNA of the CDR3 is TGTGCCAGCAGCGAACTAGCGGGAGGGCCAAATGAGCAGTTCTTC. Encoded protein: CASSELAGGPNEQFF.

The chain has TRBV30 and TRBJ1-1; weak D call: TRBD1 (5 bases). The CDR3 is made up of 17 amino acids. The V gene's germline CDR1 is GTSNPN and CDR2 SVGIG (reference sequence). With 0 bases removed from V and 1 base from J, the gap between germline ends came to 18 bases. CDR3 nucleotides: TGTGCCTGGAGTGTCGGGGGTGCCGCGGGGTGGAACACTGAAGCTTTCTTT. Translating gives CAWSVGGAAGWNTEAFF.

This chain's CDR3 is CASSPPGRGGEKLFF. The CDR3 DNA is TGTGCCAGCAGTCCCCCGGGACGCGGAGGGGAAAAACTGTTTTTT. The chain has TRBV6-6 and TRBJ1-4; TRBD1 might be the D (5 bases). Trimming pared 5 bases from V and 8 bases from J, leaving 18 bases between. This CDR3 spans 15 amino acids. Germline-derived CDR1 and CDR2 are MNHNY and SVGAGI (reference sequence).